This T cell receptor (beta chain) was found in a study of human T cells and chemical hapten exposure. This clonotype was seen many times. Germline lookup yields CDR1 LNHDA and CDR2 SQIVND (reference sequence). With V trimmed by 2 bases and J by 0 bases, 3 bases remained unmatched. The CDR3 runs 16 residues. TCRdb re-called the RACE reads with MiXCR, one entry per CDR3 protein. Found here are roughly 72,000 distinct CDR3 sequences, approximately 10% of them singletons; the top ten hold approximately 1.4%. Time point noted: patch test 1, 2 weeks after DPC sensitization. The treatment: therapeutic diphenylcyclopropenone sensitization with weekly scalp DPC.

The clonotype comes from a woman between 50 and 59 years old with alopecia areata. Some clones in this sample may be carry-over from other donors' samples. The rearrangement uses TRBV19 and TRBJ2-3; 9 nucleotides line up with TRBD2. Sequences were derived from whole blood, sampled in connection with sensitization to the hapten diphenylcyclopropenone (DPC). The CDR3: CASSISGRTSTDTQYF. The DNA of the CDR3 is TGTGCCAGTAGTATAAGCGGGAGGACTAGCACAGATACGCAGTATTTT. The full variable domain, completed using reference TRBV19 and TRBJ2-3, is DGGITQSPKYLFRKEGQNVTLSCEQNLNHDAMYWYRQDPGQGLRLIYYSQIVNDFQKGDIAEGYSVSREKKESFPLTVTSAQKNPTAFYLCASSISGRTSTDTQYFGPGTRLTVL.